These T cell receptor beta chains were read from a single sample in a study of control samples from healthy donors and cancer patients. Generated by immunoSEQ multiplex PCR, the TCRdb table keeps only in-frame clones and is missing some. The repertoire includes 350,000 to 450,000 clones, about 93% of them detected once, and around 6.4% sits in the top ten. The sample was PBMCs. Receptor source: a man in his forties with head and neck cancer. CDR3s include the opening cysteine and the closing phenylalanine or tryptophan. The order of the fields is J gene, clone size, D gene, V gene, CDR3 protein, CDR3 DNA. D genes are given only for firm matches. Rows may omit the clone size; those that give it use once, few, many or a size class.

J: TRBJ2-1
size: .
D: .
V: TRBV5-1
CDR3: CASSAAFTGGTYNEQFF
DNA: TGCGCCAGCAGCGCCGCTTTCACGGGCGGGACCTACAATGAGCAGTTCTTC

J: TRBJ2-2
size: .
D: .
V: TRBV3-1/TRBV3-2
CDR3: CASSGRDLNTGELFF
DNA: TGTGCCAGCAGCGGCCGGGACTTGAACACCGGGGAGCTGTTTTTT

J: TRBJ1-5
size: .
D: .
V: TRBV4-3
CDR3: CASSQVRTGIQPQHF
DNA: TGCGCCAGCAGCCAAGTCCGGACGGGGATTCAGCCCCAGCATTTT

J: TRBJ1-2
size: .
D: .
V: TRBV3-1/TRBV3-2
CDR3: CASSQGSRGYTF
DNA: TGTGCCAGCAGCCAAGGGTCGCGGGGCTACACCTTC

J: TRBJ2-7
size: once
D: .
V: TRBV10-1
CDR3: CASRGDWPNHEQYF
DNA: TGCGCCAGCAGAGGGGACTGGCCAAATCACGAGCAGTACTTC

J: TRBJ2-3
size: .
D: TRBD2
V: TRBV28
CDR3: CASSFRLAAYTDTQYF
DNA: TGTGCCAGCAGTTTTCGTCTAGCGGCCTACACAGATACGCAGTATTTT

J: TRBJ2-1
size: .
D: .
V: TRBV7-3
CDR3: CASSPVSTYNEQFF
DNA: TGTGCCAGCAGCCCCGTTTCGACCTACAATGAGCAGTTCTTC

J: TRBJ2-2
size: .
D: TRBD1
V: TRBV7-2
CDR3: CASSPGTANTGELFF
DNA: TGTGCCAGCAGCCCCGGGACAGCTAACACCGGGGAGCTGTTTTTT

J: TRBJ1-2
size: .
D: TRBD1
V: TRBV28
CDR3: CASSSGTARGYTF
DNA: TGTGCCAGCAGTTCCGGGACAGCAAGAGGCTACACCTTC

J: TRBJ1-5
size: .
D: TRBD1
V: TRBV5-1
CDR3: CASSLGQGSQPQHF
DNA: TGCGCCAGCAGCTTGGGACAGGGGAGTCAGCCCCAGCATTTT

J: TRBJ2-1
size: .
D: .
V: TRBV5-6
CDR3: CASRITTGSSYNEQFF
DNA: TGTGCCAGCAGGATTACCACTGGTAGCTCCTACAATGAGCAGTTCTTC